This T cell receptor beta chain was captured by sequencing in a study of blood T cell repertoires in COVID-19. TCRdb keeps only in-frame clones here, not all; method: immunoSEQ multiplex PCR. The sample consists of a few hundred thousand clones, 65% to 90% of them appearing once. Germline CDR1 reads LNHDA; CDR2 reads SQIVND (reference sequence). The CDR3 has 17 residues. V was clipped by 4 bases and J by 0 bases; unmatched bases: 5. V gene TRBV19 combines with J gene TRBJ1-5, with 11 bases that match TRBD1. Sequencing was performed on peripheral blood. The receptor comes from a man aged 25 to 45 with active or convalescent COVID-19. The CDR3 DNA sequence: TGTGCCAGTAGTACGGGGACAGGGGGGGATAGCAATCAGCCCCAGCATTTT. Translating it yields CASSTGTGGDSNQPQHF.